A selection of T cell receptor beta chains follows, all from one sample in a study of cytomegalovirus exposure and HLA in healthy donors. The repertoire was sequenced with immunoSEQ multiplex PCR; TCRdb's copy has only in-frame clones and lacks some. Here the sample spans under 200,000 clones, under 70% being singletons. The sequenced sample consisted of PBMCs. Every receptor here comes from a woman in her 40s in good health and CMV-seropositive. The CDR3 runs from the conserved cysteine through the conserved F or W. A D gene is named only where the DNA matches it firmly. A clone size is listed for some rows: how often the clone was seen (once, few, many), or a class if it is expanded.

V gene	D gene	clone size	J gene	CDR3 DNA	CDR3 protein
TRBV6-5	TRBD1	.	TRBJ1-5	TGTGCCAGCAGGGACAGGGGGCCTAATCAGCCCCAGAATTTT	CASRDRGPNQPQNF
TRBV4-1	.	.	TRBJ2-1	TGCGCCAGCAGCCAAGACGCGGGGGCCTCCTACAATGAGCAGTTCTTC	CASSQDAGASYNEQFF
TRBV7-6	TRBD2	.	TRBJ2-5	TGTGCCAGCAGCTTAGATCCCGGGGGGGCCGAGACCCAGTACTTC	CASSLDPGGAETQYF
TRBV7-9	TRBD1	few	TRBJ1-6	TGTGCCAGCAGCTTCAAGACAGGGCACTATAATTCACCCCTCCACTTT	CASSFKTGHYNSPLHF
TRBV5-6	TRBD1	.	TRBJ1-1	TGTGCCAGCAGCCTACAGGGGGCGGATGAAGCTTTCTTT	CASSLQGADEAFF
TRBV27	.	.	TRBJ2-7	TGTGCCAGCAGTCTAAAACTAGTCAGCGAGCTCTACGAGCAGTACTTC	CASSLKLVSELYEQYF
TRBV19	TRBD1	few	TRBJ1-2	TGTGCCAGTAGTATGATTAACAGGGGAAACTATGGCTACACCTTC	CASSMINRGNYGYTF
TRBV7-2	TRBD1	once	TRBJ1-2	TGTGCCAGCAGCTTAGCCGACAGGGCGTCGGGGGGCTACACCTTC	CASSLADRASGGYTF
TRBV4-1	.	.	TRBJ1-2	TGCGCCAGCAGCCATCCGACAGTTCCCCGCGGCTACACCTTC	CASSHPTVPRGYTF
TRBV6-5	.	.	TRBJ2-7	TGTGCCAGCAGACCCGAGGTAGTGGGTAATTACGAGCAGTACTTC	CASRPEVVGNYEQYF
TRBV6-5	.	.	TRBJ2-1	TGTGCCACCATCTCGGGGTTGCACAATGAGCAGTTCTTC	CATISGLHNEQFF
TRBV4-3	.	few	TRBJ1-3	TGCGCCAGCAGCCAATATCGAACATACTCTGGAAACACCATATATTTT	CASSQYRTYSGNTIYF
TRBV4-2	TRBD1	.	TRBJ1-5	TGTGCCAGCAGCGACACAGGGGAACAGCCCCAGCATTTC	CASSDTGEQPQHF
TRBV5-4	.	.	TRBJ1-1	TGTGCCAGCAGCTCGAGGGTGACAGGGAACACTGAAGCTTTCTTT	CASSSRVTGNTEAFF
TRBV11-2	TRBD2	few	TRBJ2-5	TGTGCCAGCAGCTTAGATCGCGCGGGAGGGGAGACCCAGTACTTC	CASSLDRAGGETQYF
TRBV5-4	TRBD1	.	TRBJ1-3	TGTGCCAGCAGTAGGACAGGGGTTAAGTCTGGAAACACCATATATTTT	CASSRTGVKSGNTIYF
TRBV5-4	.	.	TRBJ2-1	TGTGCCAGCAGCTTGGGGGGCCCCGGGGGGCCATACAATGAGCAGTTCTTC	CASSLGGPGGPYNEQFF
TRBV9	.	.	TRBJ2-7	TGTGCCAGCAGCGTAGGGGGAGGGACAGAGCAGTACTTC	CASSVGGGTEQYF
TRBV5-1	TRBD1	.	TRBJ1-1	TGCGCCAGCAGCTTACAGGGGCCCGGCACTGAAGCTTTCTTT	CASSLQGPGTEAFF
TRBV18	.	once	TRBJ1-2	TGTGCCAGCTCACCCGAGGAGGGAGACTATGGCTACACCTTC	CASSPEEGDYGYTF
TRBV4-3	TRBD1	.	TRBJ1-4	TGCGCCAGCAGCAGGACAGGGGGGCATGAAAAACTGTTTTTT	CASSRTGGHEKLFF
TRBV6-6	.	.	TRBJ2-1	TGTGCCAGTTTAGCTGAGCGCTCCTACAATGAGCAGTTCTTC	CASLAERSYNEQFF
TRBV27	.	.	TRBJ1-2	TGTGCCAGCAGTTTGAACAGGGATTCTGGCTACACCTTC	CASSLNRDSGYTF
TRBV28	TRBD1	.	TRBJ1-1	TGTGCCAGCAGTTTGCCCCCCGGGACAGTAGTCTCATTCACTGAAGCTTTCTTT	CASSLPPGTVVSFTEAFF
TRBV2	.	.	TRBJ1-6	TGTGCCAGCAGTGACGGTCTCCTAAATTCACCCCTCCACTTT	CASSDGLLNSPLHF
TRBV4-2	TRBD2	.	TRBJ2-3	TGTGCCAGCAGCCTCGGGACTAGCGCAAGCACAGATACGCAGTATTTT	CASSLGTSASTDTQYF
TRBV4-2	TRBD2	few	TRBJ2-1	TGTGCCAGCAGCCAAGATCGGGGACTAGCGGGAGGGAGCTCCTACAATGAGCAGTTCTTC	CASSQDRGLAGGSSYNEQFF
TRBV15	TRBD1	.	TRBJ2-2	TGTGCCACCAGCACCCACAGGGGAAACACCGGGGAGCTGTTTTTT	CATSTHRGNTGELFF
TRBV19	.	.	TRBJ2-4	TGTGCCAGTAGTGCGATGTCGGCCAAAAACATTCAGTACTTC	CASSAMSAKNIQYF
TRBV28	TRBD2	once	TRBJ2-7	TGTGCCAGCAGTTCGGGGGTAGCGGGAGGGTCCGAGCAGTACTTC	CASSSGVAGGSEQYF
TRBV4-3	TRBD2	.	TRBJ2-2	TGCGCCAGCAGCCATACCGGGAGGCCCCAGACCGGGGAGCTGTTTTTT	CASSHTGRPQTGELFF
TRBV6-5	TRBD2	.	TRBJ2-3	TGTGCCAGCAGTAGCGGGAGTGCTGGAGATACGCAGTATTTT	CASSSGSAGDTQYF
TRBV4-3	TRBD2	.	TRBJ2-2	TGCGCCAGCAGCCAGACCCTACTAGCGGCCCAGAACACCGGGGAGCTGTTTTTT	CASSQTLLAAQNTGELFF
TRBV14	.	.	TRBJ2-3	TGTGCCAGCAGCCTCGGTCCCCATACAGATACGCAGTATTTT	CASSLGPHTDTQYF